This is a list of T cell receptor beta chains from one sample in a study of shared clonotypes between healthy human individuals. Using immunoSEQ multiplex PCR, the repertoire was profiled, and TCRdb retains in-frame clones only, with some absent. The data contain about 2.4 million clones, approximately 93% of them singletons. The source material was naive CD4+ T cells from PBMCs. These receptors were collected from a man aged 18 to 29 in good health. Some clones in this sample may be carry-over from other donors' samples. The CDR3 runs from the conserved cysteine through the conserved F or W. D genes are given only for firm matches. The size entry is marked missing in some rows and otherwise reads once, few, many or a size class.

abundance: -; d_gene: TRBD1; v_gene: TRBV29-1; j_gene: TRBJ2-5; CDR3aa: CSVTPGQGKETQYF; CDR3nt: TGCAGCGTCACTCCGGGACAGGGGAAAGAGACCCAGTACTTC
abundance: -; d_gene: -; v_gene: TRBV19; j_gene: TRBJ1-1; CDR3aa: CASSIDAGFGTEAFF; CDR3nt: TGTGCCAGTAGTATTGATGCAGGGTTTGGCACTGAAGCTTTCTTT
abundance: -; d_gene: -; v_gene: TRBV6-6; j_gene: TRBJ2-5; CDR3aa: CASSYSSRVGTQYF; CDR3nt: TGTGCCAGCAGTTACTCGAGCAGGGTCGGGACCCAGTACTTC
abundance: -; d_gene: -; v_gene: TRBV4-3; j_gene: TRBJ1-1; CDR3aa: CASTPVFGAGNTEAFF; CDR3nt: TGCGCCAGCACCCCAGTTTTCGGGGCGGGGAACACTGAAGCTTTCTTT
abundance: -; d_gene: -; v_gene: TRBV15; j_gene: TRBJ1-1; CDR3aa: CATVRGQANTEAFF; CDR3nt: TGTGCCACCGTTCGGGGGCAGGCGAACACTGAAGCTTTCTTT
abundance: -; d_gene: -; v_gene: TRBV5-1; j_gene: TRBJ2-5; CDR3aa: CASSPRELETQYF; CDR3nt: TGCGCCAGCAGCCCCCGGGAGCTAGAGACCCAGTACTTC
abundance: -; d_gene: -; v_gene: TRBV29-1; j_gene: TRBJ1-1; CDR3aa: CSVTGHRNTEAFF; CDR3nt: TGCAGCGTGACGGGACACCGAAACACTGAAGCTTTCTTT
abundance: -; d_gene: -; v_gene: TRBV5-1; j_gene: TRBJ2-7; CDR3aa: CASSLEMGEQYF; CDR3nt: TGCGCCAGCAGCTTGGAGATGGGCGAGCAGTACTTC
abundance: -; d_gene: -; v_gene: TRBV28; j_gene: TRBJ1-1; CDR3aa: CASSVPGAPVDTEAFF; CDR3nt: TGTGCCAGCAGCGTTCCAGGGGCCCCAGTTGACACTGAAGCTTTCTTT
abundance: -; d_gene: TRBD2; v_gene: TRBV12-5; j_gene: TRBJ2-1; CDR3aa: CASGLAGGVDEQFF; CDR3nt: TGTGCTAGTGGCCTAGCGGGAGGAGTCGATGAGCAGTTCTTC
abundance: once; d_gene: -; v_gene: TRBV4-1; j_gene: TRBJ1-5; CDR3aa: CASSPSTESYSNQPQHF; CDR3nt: TGCGCCAGCAGCCCGTCGACAGAAAGCTATAGCAATCAGCCCCAGCATTTT
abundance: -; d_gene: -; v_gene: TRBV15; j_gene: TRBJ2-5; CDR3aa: CATSFRYSTQETQYF; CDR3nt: TGTGCCACCAGCTTCCGCTACAGCACCCAAGAGACCCAGTACTTC
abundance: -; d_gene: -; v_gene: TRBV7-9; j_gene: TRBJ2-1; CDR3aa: CASSSGWGEQFF; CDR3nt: TGTGCCAGCAGCTCGGGGTGGGGTGAGCAGTTCTTC
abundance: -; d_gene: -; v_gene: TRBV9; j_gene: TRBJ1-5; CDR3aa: CASSANPGPDQPQHF; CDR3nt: TGTGCCAGCAGCGCAAACCCCGGGCCTGATCAGCCCCAGCATTTT
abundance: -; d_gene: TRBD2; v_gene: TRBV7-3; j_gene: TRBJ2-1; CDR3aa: CASSSRGTSGYNEQFF; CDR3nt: TGTGCCAGCAGCTCCCGGGGGACTAGCGGCTACAATGAGCAGTTCTTC
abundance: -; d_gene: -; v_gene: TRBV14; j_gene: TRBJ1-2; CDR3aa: CASSQIKGSYGYTF; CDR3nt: TGTGCCAGCAGCCAAATTAAAGGCAGCTATGGCTACACCTTC
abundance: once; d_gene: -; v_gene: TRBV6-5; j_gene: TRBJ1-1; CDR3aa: CASKQGQMNTEAFF; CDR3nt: TGTGCCAGCAAACAAGGGCAAATGAACACTGAAGCTTTCTTT
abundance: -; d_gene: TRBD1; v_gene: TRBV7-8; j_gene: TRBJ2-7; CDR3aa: CASSLGTGFSYEQYF; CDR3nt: TGTGCCAGCAGCTTAGGGACAGGGTTTTCCTACGAGCAGTACTTC
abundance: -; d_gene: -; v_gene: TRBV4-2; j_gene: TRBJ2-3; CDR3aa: CASSQTSSTDTQYF; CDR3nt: TGTGCCAGCAGCCAAACGAGTAGCACAGATACGCAGTATTTT
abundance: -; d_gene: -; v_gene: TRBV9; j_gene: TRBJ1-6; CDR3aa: CASSVGQLNSPLHF; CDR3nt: TGTGCCAGCAGCGTCGGACAGCTTAATTCACCCCTCCACTTT
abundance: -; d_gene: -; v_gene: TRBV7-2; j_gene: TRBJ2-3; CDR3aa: CASSLVGSRHADTQYF; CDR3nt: TGTGCCAGCAGCTTAGTTGGCAGCCGACACGCGGATACGCAGTATTTT
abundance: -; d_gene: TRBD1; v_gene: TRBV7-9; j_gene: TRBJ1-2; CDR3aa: CASSTDRVLGGYTF; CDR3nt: TGTGCCAGCAGCACGGACAGGGTGTTGGGTGGCTACACCTTC
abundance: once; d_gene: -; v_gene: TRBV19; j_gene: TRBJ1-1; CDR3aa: CASSIVGRNTEAFF; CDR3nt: TGTGCCAGTAGTATAGTTGGCAGGAACACTGAAGCTTTCTTT
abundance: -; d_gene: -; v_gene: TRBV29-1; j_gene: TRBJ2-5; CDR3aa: CSVGQAKQETQYF; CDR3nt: TGCAGCGTCGGGCAGGCTAAACAAGAGACCCAGTACTTC
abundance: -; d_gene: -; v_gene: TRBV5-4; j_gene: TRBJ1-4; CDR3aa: CASSFEPGEANEKLFF; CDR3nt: TGTGCCAGCAGCTTTGAGCCGGGGGAGGCCAATGAAAAACTGTTTTTT
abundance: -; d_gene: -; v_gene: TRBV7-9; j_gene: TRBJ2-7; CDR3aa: CASSLVGTGEYEQYF; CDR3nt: TGTGCCAGCAGCTTAGTTGGGACGGGAGAATACGAGCAGTACTTC
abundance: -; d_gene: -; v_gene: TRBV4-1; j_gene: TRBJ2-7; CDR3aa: CASSLRGRDEPPSEQYF; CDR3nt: TGCGCCAGCAGCCTCCGCGGAAGGGACGAACCCCCAAGCGAGCAGTACTTC